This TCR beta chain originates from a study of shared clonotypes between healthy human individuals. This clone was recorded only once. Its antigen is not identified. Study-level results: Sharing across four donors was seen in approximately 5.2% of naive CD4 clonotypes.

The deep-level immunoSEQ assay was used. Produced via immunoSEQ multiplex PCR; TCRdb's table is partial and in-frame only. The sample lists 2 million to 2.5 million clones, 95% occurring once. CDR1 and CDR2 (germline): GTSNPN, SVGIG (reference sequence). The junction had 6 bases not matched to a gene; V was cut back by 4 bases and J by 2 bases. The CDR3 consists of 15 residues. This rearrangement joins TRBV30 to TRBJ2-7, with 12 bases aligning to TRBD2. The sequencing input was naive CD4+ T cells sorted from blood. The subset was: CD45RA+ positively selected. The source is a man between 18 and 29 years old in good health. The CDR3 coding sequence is TGTGCCTGGACCAAACTAGCGGGGGGCCCCTACGAGCAGTACTTC. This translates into CAWTKLAGGPYEQYF.